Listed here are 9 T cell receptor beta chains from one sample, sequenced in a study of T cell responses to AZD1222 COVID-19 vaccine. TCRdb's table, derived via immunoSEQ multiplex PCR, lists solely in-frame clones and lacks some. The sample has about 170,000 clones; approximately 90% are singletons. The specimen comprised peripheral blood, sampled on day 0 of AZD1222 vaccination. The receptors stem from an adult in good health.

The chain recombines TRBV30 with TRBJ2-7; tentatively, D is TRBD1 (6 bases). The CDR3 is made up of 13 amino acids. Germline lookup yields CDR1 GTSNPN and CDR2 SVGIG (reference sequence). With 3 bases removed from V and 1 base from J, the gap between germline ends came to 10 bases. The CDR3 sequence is CAWRETGSYEQYF. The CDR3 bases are TGTGCCTGGAGGGAGACAGGATCCTACGAGCAGTACTTC.

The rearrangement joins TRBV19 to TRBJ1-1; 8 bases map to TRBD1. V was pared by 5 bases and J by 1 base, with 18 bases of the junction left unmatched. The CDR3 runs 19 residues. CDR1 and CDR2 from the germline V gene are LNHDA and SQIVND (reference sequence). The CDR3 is CASSPPSNRGSIRNTEAFF. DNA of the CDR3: TGTGCCAGTAGTCCCCCATCGAACAGGGGGAGTATTCGGAACACTGAAGCTTTCTTT.

The CDR3 sequence is CASSYGDNQETQYF. Here the CDR3 DNA reads TGTGCCAGCAGTTACGGGGATAACCAAGAGACCCAGTACTTC. This chain links TRBV6-2 or TRBV6-3 with TRBJ2-5; D remains unclear. The V gene lost 2 bases and the J gene lost 0 bases, with 7 bases spanning the gap. Germline assignment: CDR1 MNHEY and CDR2 SVGEGT. CDR3 size: 14 residues.

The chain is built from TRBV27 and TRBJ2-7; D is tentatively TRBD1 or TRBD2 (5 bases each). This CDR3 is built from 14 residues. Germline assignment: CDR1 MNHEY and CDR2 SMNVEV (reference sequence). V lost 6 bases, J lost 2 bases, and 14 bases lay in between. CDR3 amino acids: CASRKPGPPYEQYF. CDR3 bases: TGTGCCAGCAGGAAACCGGGGCCCCCCTACGAGCAGTACTTC.

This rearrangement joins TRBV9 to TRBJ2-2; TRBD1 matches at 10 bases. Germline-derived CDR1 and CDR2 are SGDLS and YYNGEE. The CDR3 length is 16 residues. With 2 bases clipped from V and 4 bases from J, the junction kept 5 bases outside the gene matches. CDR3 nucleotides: TGTGCCAGCAGCGTTGACAGGGGGCTGGGCACCGGGGAGCTGTTTTTT. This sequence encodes CASSVDRGLGTGELFF.

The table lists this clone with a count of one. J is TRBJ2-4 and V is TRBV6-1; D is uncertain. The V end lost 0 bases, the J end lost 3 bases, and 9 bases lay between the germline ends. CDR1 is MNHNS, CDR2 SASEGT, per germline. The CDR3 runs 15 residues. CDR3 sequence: CASSEAGFGKNIQYF. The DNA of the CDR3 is TGTGCCAGCAGTGAAGCGGGGTTTGGCAAAAACATTCAGTACTTC.

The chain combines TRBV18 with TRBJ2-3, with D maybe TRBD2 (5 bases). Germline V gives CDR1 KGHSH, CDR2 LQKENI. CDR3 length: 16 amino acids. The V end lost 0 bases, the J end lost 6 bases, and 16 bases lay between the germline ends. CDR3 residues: CASSPPGLRTADTQYF. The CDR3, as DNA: TGTGCCAGCTCACCACCGGGCCTTAGGACTGCTGATACGCAGTATTTT. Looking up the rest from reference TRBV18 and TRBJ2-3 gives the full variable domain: NAGVMQNPRHLVRRRGQEARLRCSPMKGHSHVYWYRQLPEEGLKFMVYLQKENIIDESGMPKERFSAEFPKEGPSILRIQQVVRGDSAAYFCASSPPGLRTADTQYFGPGTRLTVL.

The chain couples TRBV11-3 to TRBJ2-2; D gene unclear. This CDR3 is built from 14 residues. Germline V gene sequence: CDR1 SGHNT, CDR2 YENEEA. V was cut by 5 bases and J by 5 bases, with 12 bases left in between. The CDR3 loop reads CASSPPDFTGELFF. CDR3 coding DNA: TGTGCCAGCAGCCCCCCTGATTTTACCGGGGAGCTGTTTTTT.

Here the CDR3 reads CASSSGADLSSYEQYF. The DNA of the CDR3 is TGTGCCAGCAGCTCGGGGGCAGACCTAAGCTCCTACGAGCAGTACTTC. The genes are TRBV13 and TRBJ2-7; possibly TRBD1 or TRBD2 for D (6 bases each). With 4 bases removed from V and 0 bases from J, the gap between germline ends came to 16 bases. This CDR3 has 16 residues. Germline-derived CDR1 and CDR2 are PRHDT and FYEKMQ (reference sequence).